This passage covers 21 T cell receptor beta chains from one sample sequenced in a study of human versus mouse CDR3 diversity and MHC coevolution. Sequenced by immunoSEQ multiplex PCR; TCRdb stores in-frame clones only, minus some. The sample carries just under 60,000 clones, about 93% recorded once. Sequenced: naive CD4+ T cells from blood. Indicated subset: CD45RO-negative CD62L-positive naive CD4 T cells. Receptors were obtained from a person between 60 and 69 years old in good health.

V and J are TRBV5-8 and TRBJ1-5, with D perhaps matching TRBD1 (5 bases). The V gene lost 4 bases and the J gene lost 0 bases, with 11 bases spanning the gap. This CDR3 region has 15 residues. The germline CDR1 and CDR2 sequences are SGHTS and YDEGEE. The CDR3: CASSKPGYSNQPQHF. The CDR3 coding sequence is TGTGCCAGCAGCAAGCCAGGGTATAGCAATCAGCCCCAGCATTTT.

Remarks on this clone: The sample holds other DNA sequences that translate to the same CDR3. This sequence joins TRBV19 and TRBJ2-1; 7 bases are shared with TRBD2. Losses at the gene ends were 5 bases for V and 4 bases for J; bases not matched to a gene: 8. The germline gives CDR1 LNHDA, CDR2 SQIVND (reference sequence). This CDR3 spans 15 amino acids. Written as DNA, the CDR3 is TGTGCCAGTAGTCGTCCGAGCGGGAATTACAATGAGCAGTTCTTC. It yields the protein CASSRPSGNYNEQFF.

V and J are TRBV6-4 and TRBJ2-1; 10 bases are shared with TRBD2. The CDR3 covers 14 residues. V shed 7 bases and J 8 bases; nucleotides not matched to a gene: 8. Germline CDR1 MRHNA, CDR2 SNTAGT. The CDR3 here is CASTPIAGGYEQFF. The CDR3 nucleotides read TGTGCCAGCACCCCTATAGCGGGAGGCTATGAGCAGTTCTTC.

The rearrangement links TRBV7-9 to TRBJ2-2, with D perhaps TRBD2 (6 bases). Trimming shortened V by 0 bases and J by 5 bases, and 10 bases separated the two germline ends. The CDR3 totals 15 residues. In germline, CDR1 is SEHNR, CDR2 FQNEAQ (reference sequence). The CDR3 protein is CASSLAGGWTGELFF. DNA of the CDR3: TGTGCCAGCAGCTTAGCGGGAGGCTGGACCGGGGAGCTGTTTTTT. Full variable domain (rest looked up from reference TRBV7-9 and TRBJ2-2): DTGVSQNPRHKITKRGQNVTFRCDPISEHNRLYWYRQTLGQGPEFLTYFQNEAQLEKSRLLSDRFSAERPKGSFSTLEIQRTEQGDSAMYLCASSLAGGWTGELFFGEGSRLTVL.

This chain joins TRBV19 and TRBJ2-1, with a possible D match to TRBD1 (6 bases). From germline, CDR1 is LNHDA and CDR2 SQIVND (reference sequence). V shed 8 bases and J shed 9 bases, with 11 bases lying between them. This CDR3 has 11 residues. CDR3 coding DNA: TGTGCCAGTGACAGGTCCGGTGAGCAGTTCTTC. Translating gives CASDRSGEQFF.

V usage is TRBV19 and J usage is TRBJ2-2; D is undetermined. The CDR3 totals 12 residues. V was pared by 5 bases and J by 4 bases, with 5 bases between. The V gene's germline CDR1 is LNHDA and CDR2 SQIVND (reference sequence). CDR3 coding DNA: TGTGCCAGTAGTCAGGTCACCGGGGAGCTGTTTTTT. It translates to CASSQVTGELFF. Full variable domain (outside the CDR3, taken from reference TRBV19 and TRBJ2-2): DGGITQSPKYLFRKEGQNVTLSCEQNLNHDAMYWYRQDPGQGLRLIYYSQIVNDFQKGDIAEGYSVSREKKESFPLTVTSAQKNPTAFYLCASSQVTGELFFGEGSRLTVL.

This rearrangement joins TRBV10-3 to TRBJ2-2; 9 nucleotides match TRBD2. The germline gives CDR1 ENHRY, CDR2 SYGVKD. The CDR3 runs to 18 residues. Germline trimming cut 1 base from V and 1 base from J; bases unmatched to any gene: 7. CDR3 sequence (DNA): TGTGCCATCAGTGAGTTTCGGAGGACTAGCGTGAACACCGGGGAGCTGTTTTTT. Its translation: CAISEFRRTSVNTGELFF.

The V and J genes are TRBV10-2 and TRBJ1-2, with D maybe TRBD1 (5 bases). The germline gives CDR1 WSHSY, CDR2 SAAADI. V was trimmed by 2 bases and J by 6 bases, leaving 13 bases between them. CDR3 size: 14 residues. CDR3 in amino acids: CASSEGARFNGYTF. The DNA of the CDR3 is TGCGCCAGCAGTGAGGGGGCTCGGTTTAATGGCTACACCTTC.

In the case of this clone: The junction and the germline gene differ at one end; a read error may be behind it. This sample also contains other DNA sequences that code for the same CDR3. The rearrangement links TRBV9 to TRBJ2-3, with 8 positions matching TRBD2. This CDR3 spans 15 amino acids. Looked up from germline, CDR1 is SGDLS and CDR2 is YYNGEE. The CDR3 DNA reads as TGCGCCAGCAGCGTAGATAGCGGGGGCACAGATACGCAGTATTTT. This translates into CASSVDSGGTDTQYF.

The rearrangement links TRBV11-1 to TRBJ2-1; a weak D match, TRBD2 (5 bases). The CDR3 is made up of 15 amino acids. Germline V gene data show CDR1 as SGHAT and CDR2 as FQDESV (reference sequence). The V and J ends lost 0 bases and 2 bases respectively, with 8 bases between them. Here the CDR3 DNA reads TGTGCCAGCAGCTTAGCGGGAGACACCTACAATGAGCAGTTCTTC. It encodes CASSLAGDTYNEQFF.

The chain combines TRBV7-9 with TRBJ2-7, with 7 bases that match TRBD1. Germline V gives CDR1 SEHNR, CDR2 FQNEAQ (reference sequence). The CDR3 length is 14 residues. V trimming: 2 bases; J trimming: 4 bases; junction bases outside the gene matches: 5. The CDR3 DNA is TGTGCCAGCAGCTTACTAACAGGGGTTTACGAGCAGTACTTC. As protein: CASSLLTGVYEQYF.

The V call is TRBV7-3, the J call TRBJ1-3; D unresolved. The CDR3 contains 13 residues. Germline CDR1 reads SGHTA; CDR2 reads FQGTGA. Trimming cost V 4 bases and J 4 bases, with 8 bases left between them. CDR3 in DNA: TGTGCCAGCAGCTCGAGGCTCGGAAACACCATATATTTT. This codes for CASSSRLGNTIYF. Looking up the rest from reference TRBV7-3 and TRBJ1-3 gives the full variable domain: GAGVSQTPSNKVTEKGKYVELRCDPISGHTALYWYRQSLGQGPEFLIYFQGTGAADDSGLPNDRFFAVRPEGSVSTLKIQRTERGDSAVYLCASSSRLGNTIYFGEGSWLTVV.

This rearrangement joins TRBV11-3 to TRBJ2-5; 8 bases are shared with TRBD1. With 3 bases clipped from V and 7 bases from J, the junction kept 10 bases outside the gene matches. The germline CDR1 and CDR2 sequences are SGHNT and YENEEA. The CDR3 totals 15 residues. Here the CDR3 reads CASSFSGTGGGTQYF. The CDR3 region has the DNA TGTGCCAGCAGCTTCTCCGGGACAGGAGGGGGGACCCAGTACTTC.

The V gene is TRBV18, the J gene TRBJ1-1; 8 nucleotides match TRBD1. This CDR3 has 12 residues. CDR1 is KGHSH, CDR2 LQKENI, per germline. J lost 9 bases, V lost 3 bases, and 3 bases had no gene match. CDR3 nucleotides: TGTGCCAGCTCACCTATCAGGGGGCAAGCTTTCTTT. The encoded protein is CASSPIRGQAFF. The full variable domain, its missing parts supplied by reference TRBV18 and TRBJ1-1, is NAGVMQNPRHLVRRRGQEARLRCSPMKGHSHVYWYRQLPEEGLKFMVYLQKENIIDESGMPKERFSAEFPKEGPSILRIQQVVRGDSAAYFCASSPIRGQAFFGQGTRLTVV.

The chain recombines TRBV2 with TRBJ1-4; 9 nucleotides line up with TRBD1. From germline, CDR1 is SNHLY and CDR2 FYNNEI. The CDR3 covers 14 residues. Losses at the gene ends were 8 bases for V and 8 bases for J; bases not matched to a gene: 9. CDR3 sequence (DNA): TGTGCCAGCGGCCCGGGACAGGGAGGAGAAAAACTGTTTTTT. Protein product: CASGPGQGGEKLFF.

The chain has TRBV9 and TRBJ1-5; 7 bases are shared with TRBD1. This CDR3 is built from 15 residues. Germline V gene sequence: CDR1 SGDLS, CDR2 YYNGEE. Trimming at V came to 1 base and at J to 4 bases, leaving 5 bases not matched to a gene. The CDR3 loop reads CASSVSTGPNQPQHF. The CDR3 DNA reads as TGTGCCAGCAGCGTATCGACAGGGCCTAATCAGCCCCAGCATTTT. Together with reference TRBV9 and TRBJ1-5, the CDR3 gives the full variable domain: DSGVTQTPKHLITATGQRVTLRCSPRSGDLSVYWYQQSLDQGLQFLIQYYNGEERAKGNILERFSAQQFPDLHSELNLSSLELGDSALYFCASSVSTGPNQPQHFGDGTRLSIL.

This clone was found once. The V call is TRBV6-5, the J call TRBJ1-5; tentatively, D is TRBD1 (6 bases). Looked up from germline, CDR1 is MNHEY and CDR2 is SVGAGI. The CDR3 is 14 residues long. V was pared by 10 bases and J by 6 bases, with 19 bases between. CDR3 nucleotide sequence: TGTGCCACCCGATCGCCTGAGACAGGTCAGCCCCAGCATTTT. Protein sequence: CATRSPETGQPQHF.

The V and J genes are TRBV7-9 and TRBJ1-4; 7 nucleotides match TRBD1. The CDR3 has 18 amino acids. Unmatched junction bases numbered 14, after V lost 5 bases and J lost 2 bases. The germline CDR1 and CDR2 sequences are SEHNR and FQNEAQ (reference sequence). The CDR3 reads CASSPTLPTGSTNEKLFF. The DNA of the CDR3 is TGTGCCAGCAGCCCAACCCTTCCGACAGGGTCGACTAATGAAAAACTGTTTTTT.

This chain joins TRBV5-4 and TRBJ2-3; TRBD2 aligns across 14 bases. The CDR3 has 20 amino acids. Trimming at V came to 5 bases and at J to 3 bases, leaving 17 bases not matched to a gene. Germline V gene data show CDR1 as SGHNT and CDR2 as YYREEE (reference sequence). The chain's CDR3 is CASRKRLAGGPERGTDTQYF. In DNA form, the CDR3 reads TGTGCCAGCAGGAAAAGACTAGCGGGAGGGCCCGAGAGGGGGACAGATACGCAGTATTTT.

This clone was detected once. This chain links TRBV5-4 with TRBJ1-1; D gene unclear. Trimming took 0 bases from V and 4 from J, leaving 13 bases between them. This CDR3 region has 15 residues. Germline V CDR1 and CDR2: SGHNT, YYREEE (reference sequence). The CDR3 region is CASSLEPVIPTEAFF. CDR3 DNA: TGTGCCAGCAGCTTGGAACCAGTAATACCCACTGAAGCTTTCTTT.

The chain combines TRBV7-9 with TRBJ1-4; 8 nucleotides align to TRBD1. Trimming cost V 5 bases and J 5 bases; bases outside gene matches: 1. Germline V gene sequence: CDR1 SEHNR, CDR2 FQNEAQ (reference sequence). The CDR3 has 13 residues. The CDR3 is CASSGTGNEKLFF. CDR3 DNA: TGTGCCAGCAGCGGGACAGGAAATGAAAAACTGTTTTTT.